Below, 7 T cell receptor beta chains from the same sample are listed, as sequenced in a study of T cells in Graves' hyperthyroidism and ophthalmopathy. TCR beta CDR3 region amplification was performed from RNA transcripts. The TCR CDR3 first-round RT-PCR relied on the HTBI primer set. TCRdb independently ran MiXCR on the multiplex PCR reads; one entry per CDR3 protein. The sample has some 180,000 distinct CDR3 sequences; about 15% are singletons. The material sequenced was blood. The receptors here all came from a woman aged 45-59 years with Graves' hyperthyroidism.

V is TRBV7-2 and J is TRBJ2-7, with TRBD2 as a possible D gene (5 bases). The CDR3 covers 15 residues. Trimming took 0 bases from V and 0 from J, leaving 9 bases between them. Per germline, CDR1 SGHTA and CDR2 FQGNSA. The CDR3, as DNA: TGTGCCAGCAGCTTAGCGGTAGGGAGCTCCTACGAGCAGTACTTC. Translating it yields CASSLAVGSSYEQYF.

This clonotype was seen ten or more times. The chain uses TRBV18 and TRBJ1-1; a weak D match, TRBD1 (6 bases). The V gene's germline CDR1 is KGHSH and CDR2 LQKENI. There are 14 residues in the CDR3. The germline V and J ends were trimmed by 3 bases and 2 bases, with 10 bases remaining between them. The CDR3 DNA is TGTGCCAGCTCACCGGGACAAATTAACACTGAAGCTTTCTTT. Translated, it gives CASSPGQINTEAFF.

The gene calls are TRBV7-2 and TRBJ2-7; 9 nucleotides agree with TRBD2. Germline V gene data show CDR1 as SGHTA and CDR2 as FQGNSA. Losses at the gene ends were 5 bases for V and 4 bases for J; bases not matched to a gene: 3. The CDR3 has 13 amino acids. The CDR3 protein is CASSLLAGYEQYF. CDR3 nucleotides: TGTGCCAGCAGCCTGCTAGCGGGGTACGAGCAGTACTTC.

The CDR3: CASSYSSPISGNTIYF. The CDR3 bases are TGTGCCAGCAGTTACTCGAGTCCGATCTCTGGAAACACCATATATTTT. The chain is built from TRBV6-5 and TRBJ1-3; D ambiguous. Germline V lookup: CDR1 MNHEY, CDR2 SVGAGI. The ends were cut back, 0 bases at V and 0 bases at J, with 9 bases in the middle. This CDR3 contains 16 residues.

About this clonotype: This may stem from a read error, because a much larger clone lies one nucleotide away. This chain links TRBV6-1 with TRBJ2-7, with D perhaps given as TRBD1 or TRBD2 (5 bases each). The assigned J gene may be wrong: the sequence end matches TRBJ2-1 better. CDR1 is MNHNS and CDR2 is SASEGT in the germline V gene. This CDR3 comprises 12 residues. CDR3 DNA sequence: TGTGCCAGCCGAATCGGGACCTACGAGCAGTTCTTC. Translated: CASRIGTYEQFF.

This clonotype was counted once. The V call is TRBV6-1, the J call TRBJ2-4; a weak D match, TRBD1 (6 bases). The CDR3 runs 17 residues. Between the trimmed V and J ends, which lost 6 bases and 5 bases, there was a span of 23 bases. The germline gives CDR1 MNHNS, CDR2 SASEGT. The CDR3 nucleotides read TGTGCCAGCAGAGAGATACAGGGAATAGGTGGCCAAAACATTCAGTACTTC. This translates into CASREIQGIGGQNIQYF.

At least ten counts were recorded for this clonotype. The rearrangement joins TRBV6-1 to TRBJ1-2, with 10 nucleotides matching TRBD1. The ends lost 4 bases at V and 0 bases at J; junction bases unmatched: 5. This CDR3 comprises 16 residues. Germline CDR1 is MNHNS and CDR2 is SASEGT. CDR3: CASSAGQGGSNYGYTF. CDR3 coding DNA: TGTGCCAGCAGTGCCGGACAGGGGGGTTCTAACTATGGCTACACCTTC.